These 10 T cell receptor beta chains originate from one sample sequenced in a study of blood T cell repertoires in COVID-19. Assay used: immunoSEQ multiplex PCR; TCRdb lists only in-frame clones, some missing. Among some 210,000 clones, about 91% were seen once, and the ten largest hold about 9.4%. The sample taken for sequencing was PBMCs or T cells enriched from blood (not recorded which). The origin of the receptors is a man aged 18-30 years with acute COVID-19.

This clone was counted a few times. The chain uses TRBV19 and TRBJ2-4; D possibly corresponds to TRBD1 (5 bases). The CDR3 totals 11 residues. Looked up from germline, CDR1 is LNHDA and CDR2 is SQIVND (reference sequence). V was pared by 3 bases and J by 8 bases, with 5 bases between. CDR3 DNA sequence: TGTGCCAGTAGTATCAGGGACATTCAGTACTTC. The encoded protein is CASSIRDIQYF.

Ten or more counts support this clone. The genes are TRBV19 and TRBJ1-1, with D perhaps matching TRBD1 (6 bases). This CDR3 contains 13 residues. Germline CDR1 and CDR2: LNHDA and SQIVND (reference sequence). V lost 5 bases and J lost 5, with 12 bases in between. This chain's CDR3 is CASSLGRGTEAFF. The DNA for the CDR3 is TGTGCCAGTAGTTTAGGCAGGGGAACTGAAGCTTTCTTT.

The chain has TRBV10-3 and TRBJ2-1, with 7 bases matching TRBD2. CDR3 length: 19 residues. V lost 0 bases to trimming and J lost 7 bases; unmatched junction nucleotides: 18. CDR1 is ENHRY, CDR2 SYGVKD, per germline. CDR3 nucleotide sequence: TGTGCCATCAGTGAGTCAGGCGGGAGCGGCGGGGCCTCCAGGAATGAGCAGTTCTTC. Encoded protein: CAISESGGSGGASRNEQFF.

The chain joins TRBV12-3 or TRBV12-4 to TRBJ1-1; D remains unclear. This CDR3 region has 13 residues. Trimming shortened V by 3 bases and J by 3 bases, and 8 bases separated the two germline ends. The CDR3 region has the DNA TGTGCCAGCAGTTTTCGCGATGACACTGAAGCTTTCTTT. It encodes CASSFRDDTEAFF.

The chain combines TRBV7-9 with TRBJ2-2; 7 bases map to TRBD1. V lost 10 bases, J lost 3 bases, and 11 bases stayed unmatched. CDR1 SEHNR and CDR2 FQNEAQ come from the germline V gene (reference sequence). This CDR3 is 15 amino acids long. DNA of the CDR3: TGTGCCACCACCCCGGGACAGTTTGACACCGGGGAGCTGTTTTTT. Translating it yields CATTPGQFDTGELFF. Variable domain in full (rest from reference TRBV7-9 and TRBJ2-2): DTGVSQNPRHKITKRGQNVTFRCDPISEHNRLYWYRQTLGQGPEFLTYFQNEAQLEKSRLLSDRFSAERPKGSFSTLEIQRTEQGDSAMYLCATTPGQFDTGELFFGEGSRLTVL.

The chain recombines TRBV10-2 with TRBJ2-6; D not resolved. This CDR3 has 16 amino acids. V lost 3 bases, J lost 0 bases, and 9 bases lay in between. Looked up from germline, CDR1 is WSHSY and CDR2 is SAAADI. The CDR3 loop reads CASSDTALSGANVLTF. The CDR3 coding sequence is TGCGCCAGCAGTGATACAGCCCTCTCTGGGGCCAACGTCCTGACTTTC.

This chain connects TRBV2 to TRBJ1-2; no firm D call. This CDR3 is 12 amino acids long. Per the germline V gene, CDR1 is SNHLY and CDR2 is FYNNEI. The germline V and J ends were trimmed by 3 bases and 2 bases, with 4 bases remaining between them. CDR3 amino acids: CASSDANYGYTF. In nucleotides, the CDR3 is TGTGCCAGCAGTGACGCGAACTATGGCTACACCTTC. Supplemented by reference TRBV2 and TRBJ1-2, the full variable domain reads EPEVTQTPSHQVTQMGQEVILRCVPISNHLYFYWYRQILGQKVEFLVSFYNNEISEKSEIFDDQFSVERPDGSNFTLKIRSTKLEDSAMYFCASSDANYGYTFGSGTRLTVV.

The gene calls are TRBV6-2 or TRBV6-3 and TRBJ1-2; D remains ambiguous. This CDR3 has 13 residues. Germline lookup yields CDR1 MNHEY and CDR2 SVGEGT. Between the trimmed V and J ends, which lost 2 bases and 4 bases, there was a span of 8 bases. For the CDR3, the DNA is TGTGCCAGCAGTTACCGGGATCTCTATGGCTACACCTTC. The encoded protein is CASSYRDLYGYTF.

J is TRBJ2-1 and V is TRBV7-8; maybe TRBD1 (5 bases). The CDR3 spans 15 residues. The germline V gene encodes CDR1 SGHVS and CDR2 FQNEAQ. V shed 3 bases and J shed 2 bases, with 11 bases lying between them. CDR3 DNA sequence: TGTGCCAGCAGCTTCTCCAGGGTTCCCTACAATGAGCAGTTCTTC. This translates into CASSFSRVPYNEQFF. The whole variable domain, remainder taken from reference TRBV7-8 and TRBJ2-1, is GAGVSQSPRYKVAKRGQDVALRCDPISGHVSLFWYQQALGQGPEFLTYFQNEAQLDKSGLPSDRFFAERPEGSVSTLKIQRTQQEDSAVYLCASSFSRVPYNEQFFGPGTRLTVL.

This chain links TRBV6-5 with TRBJ2-3; 8 nucleotides match TRBD1. With 7 bases clipped from V and 5 bases from J, the junction kept 5 bases outside the gene matches. The CDR3 has 13 amino acids. In germline, CDR1 is MNHEY, CDR2 SVGAGI. Written as DNA, the CDR3 is TGTGCCAGCATCGACAGGGGTGGAGATACGCAGTATTTT. It codes for CASIDRGGDTQYF.